These T cell receptor beta chains were read from a single sample in a study of blood T cell repertoires in COVID-19. Only in-frame clones appear in the TCRdb table, and some are missing; sequencing was by immunoSEQ multiplex PCR. The table shows a few hundred thousand clones, with 80% to 90% occurring only once. Sequencing was carried out using PBMCs or T cells enriched from blood (not recorded which). All receptors derive from a woman aged 45-65 years who had recovered from COVID-19. The CDR3 runs from the conserved cysteine through the conserved F or W. The order of the fields is V gene, D gene, J gene, CDR3 protein. A D gene is named only where the DNA matches it firmly.

TRBV5-1	.	TRBJ2-6	CASSSKTLRQIGANVLTF
TRBV7-9	TRBD2	TRBJ2-1	CASSPGRARVNEQFF
TRBV28	.	TRBJ1-1	CASKGRDEAFF
TRBV7-8	TRBD1	TRBJ2-7	CASSNRDRGSNQYF
TRBV7-3	.	TRBJ2-5	CASSLEYQETQYF
TRBV28	.	TRBJ1-1	CLPKQVAPILLNTEAFF
TRBV28	TRBD1	TRBJ1-2	CASSLTGTLGYTF
TRBV5-1	.	TRBJ2-7	CASSLTGKNEQYF
TRBV28	.	TRBJ1-3	CASSVSSSGNTIYF
TRBV5-4	TRBD1	TRBJ1-2	CASSLGTGGPGNGYTF
TRBV27	TRBD2	TRBJ2-3	CASNPLRSSGRRTDTQYF
TRBV18	.	TRBJ2-3	CASSRPFSTDTQYF
TRBV10-3	.	TRBJ1-1	CAIRWDTRNTEAFF
TRBV5-4	TRBD1	TRBJ2-4	CASSTGTGEGNIQYF
TRBV4-1	.	TRBJ2-2	CASSQAQGPGELFF
TRBV5-8	.	TRBJ2-5	CASSLVMETQYF
TRBV18	.	TRBJ1-2	CASSPFGLADGYTF
TRBV19	.	TRBJ1-2	CASSPRGGDGANYGYTF
TRBV7-9	.	TRBJ1-2	CASSLRGSNYGYTF
TRBV7-2	TRBD1	TRBJ2-7	CASSFGQGPYEQYF
TRBV11-2	TRBD2	TRBJ2-3	CASSWGLAGLKDTQYF
TRBV29-1	.	TRBJ2-3	CSVEGRDRTDTQYF
TRBV19	.	TRBJ2-5	CASSGGRETQYF
TRBV9	.	TRBJ1-3	CASSVGQQRPIYF
TRBV6-2/TRBV6-3	TRBD2	TRBJ2-7	CASSYGGTSGAYEQYF
TRBV27	TRBD1	TRBJ1-5	CASSPTTGYGQPQHF
TRBV6-2/TRBV6-3	.	TRBJ1-1	CASSYSGGEAFF
TRBV11-2	.	TRBJ2-7	CASSLGRAYEQYF
TRBV4-1	.	TRBJ2-5	CASSQDGLAPSGTQYF
TRBV5-5	.	TRBJ1-2	CASSLQVPGYGYTF
TRBV6-5	TRBD1	TRBJ1-4	CASRSGGRGEKLFF
TRBV13	.	TRBJ2-1	CASPPNPSQWIFGNEQFF
TRBV6-1	.	TRBJ1-2	CASSELPRTNYGYTF
TRBV7-3	.	TRBJ2-1	CASSLDPGIVNEQFF
TRBV3-1/TRBV3-2	TRBD2	TRBJ2-3	CASSHLGGLAGGLDTQYF
TRBV6-1	TRBD1	TRBJ1-2	CASSDPGTGYYGYTF
TRBV14	TRBD1	TRBJ2-1	CASSQRQGVEGEQFF
TRBV4-1	TRBD2	TRBJ2-3	CASSQTRLALGTDTQYF
TRBV25-1	.	TRBJ1-5	CASSDAGFNQPQHF
TRBV28	.	TRBJ1-1	CASSFLLSREAYEAFF